The 8 T cell receptor beta chains below come from one sample, sequenced in a study of beta chain features in type 1 diabetes. The whole isolated RNA underwent reverse transcription, so sequencing captured expressed TCRB transcripts. Clones were read by immunoSEQ multiplex PCR, and TCRdb kept only the in-frame ones, dropping some. Of around 400,000 clones in the sample, approximately 12% were seen once. Source material: naive CD4+ T cells from blood. The receptors stem from a man aged 18 to 30 in good health.

J is TRBJ2-5 and V is TRBV27; D is perhaps TRBD2 (5 bases). The CDR3 loop spans 12 amino acids. Deletions cut 8 bases from V and 5 bases from J, with 12 bases between. Per the germline V gene, CDR1 is MNHEY and CDR2 is SMNVEV (reference sequence). Here the CDR3 reads CASGTSGETQYF. CDR3 in DNA: TGTGCCAGCGGCACTTCGGGGGAGACCCAGTACTTC.

The V gene is TRBV30, the J gene TRBJ2-7; D may be TRBD1 (5 bases). Germline V lookup: CDR1 GTSNPN, CDR2 SVGIG (reference sequence). Trimming took 0 bases from V and 1 from J, leaving 13 bases between them. CDR3 length: 15 amino acids. CDR3 in amino acids: CAWSVDVRGSYEQYF. The CDR3 bases are TGTGCCTGGAGTGTAGACGTAAGGGGTTCCTACGAGCAGTACTTC.

In the case of this clone: Other DNA variants within this sample encode the same CDR3. The rearrangement joins TRBV7-3 to TRBJ2-3; 11 positions match TRBD2. Germline V lookup: CDR1 SGHTA, CDR2 FQGTGA. There are 16 residues in the CDR3. Germline trimming cut 5 bases from V and 1 base from J; bases unmatched to any gene: 5. CDR3 DNA: TGTGCCAGCAGCCGGAGACTAGCGGGGCGCACAGATACGCAGTATTTT. It encodes CASSRRLAGRTDTQYF.

This sequence joins TRBV29-1 and TRBJ1-1; 7 bases agree with TRBD1. Germline CDR1 and CDR2: SQVTM and ANQGSEA. V lost 4 bases and J lost 0; bases outside the gene matches: 2. The CDR3 has 13 residues. This chain's CDR3 is CSVGTGLNTEAFF. CDR3 coding DNA: TGCAGCGTTGGGACAGGTTTGAACACTGAAGCTTTCTTT. Together with reference TRBV29-1 and TRBJ1-1, the CDR3 gives the full variable domain: SAVISQKPSRDICQRGTSLTIQCQVDSQVTMMFWYRQQPGQSLTLIATANQGSEATYESGFVIDKFPISRPNLTFSTLTVSNMSPEDSSIYLCSVGTGLNTEAFFGQGTRLTVV.

This clone was picked up a small number of times. The sample has other DNA sequences that encode this CDR3 too. V and J are TRBV5-4 and TRBJ2-7; no definite D call. There are 11 residues in the CDR3. The V end was cut by 7 bases, the J end by 2 bases, with 7 bases between. Germline CDR1 is SGHNT and CDR2 is YYREEE (reference sequence). CDR3 in amino acids: CASSSTYEQYF. DNA for the CDR3: TGTGCCAGCTCGAGCACCTACGAGCAGTACTTC.

This chain connects TRBV9 to TRBJ1-3; D possibly corresponds to TRBD1 (6 bases). Germline CDR1 and CDR2: SGDLS and YYNGEE. V lost 5 bases and J lost 4, with 13 bases in between. The CDR3 contains 14 residues. The CDR3 loop is CASSKTGGGNTIYF. CDR3 DNA sequence: TGTGCCAGCAGTAAGACAGGAGGAGGAAACACCATATATTTT.

The chain links TRBV29-1 to TRBJ1-2; 9 positions agree with TRBD1. J lost 8 bases, V lost 6 bases, and 7 bases had no gene match. CDR3 length: 12 residues. Looked up from germline, CDR1 is SQVTM and CDR2 is ANQGSEA. This chain's CDR3 is CSVTRTGDGYTF. The CDR3 DNA sequence: TGCAGCGTGACCCGGACAGGGGACGGCTACACCTTC. The full variable domain, in which reference TRBV29-1 and TRBJ1-2 provide the parts outside the CDR3, is SAVISQKPSRDICQRGTSLTIQCQVDSQVTMMFWYRQQPGQSLTLIATANQGSEATYESGFVIDKFPISRPNLTFSTLTVSNMSPEDSSIYLCSVTRTGDGYTFGSGTRLTVV.

A few counts support this clone. The chain has TRBV5-1 and TRBJ2-3; 11 nucleotides line up with TRBD1. Germline V gene data show CDR1 as SGHRS and CDR2 as YFSETQ. This CDR3 has 16 residues. The trim removed 1 base at V and 4 bases at J, leaving 5 bases unmatched. CDR3 residues: CASSLLRTGGPDTQYF. As DNA, the CDR3 is TGCGCCAGCAGCTTGCTAAGGACAGGGGGCCCAGATACGCAGTATTTT.